The 10 T cell receptor beta chains below come from one sample, sequenced in a study of T-cell reconstitution after alpha-beta-depleted transplantation in children. Unique molecular identifiers were incorporated during preparation of the TCRbeta library. In TCRdb, the PCR reads were re-called with MiXCR into one record per CDR3 protein. The sample shows 200,000 to 250,000 distinct CDR3 sequences, roughly 7.7% of them seen only once. The sequenced sample was PBMCs, mostly from graft donor cells, obtained 180 days after TCRalphabeta/CD19-depleted stem cell transplant. The receptors were sampled from a male patient between 10 and 17 years old who had a stem cell transplant for acute lymphoblastic leukemia, so the T cells may come from the graft donor.

Details on this clonotype: This could be a read error, since a much larger clone is one nucleotide away. The chain joins TRBV6-5 to TRBJ2-2; D unclear. From germline, CDR1 is MNHEY and CDR2 SVGAGI. The V end was cut by 0 bases, the J end by 6 bases, with 14 bases between. CDR3 size: 16 residues. CDR3 region: CASSYSTRNGAGELFF. The CDR3 bases are TGTGCCAGCAGTTACTCGACCCGGAATGGTGCCGGGGAGCTGTTTTTT.

This clonotype came up many times. J is TRBJ1-1 and V is TRBV20-1; D gene uncertain. The CDR3 covers 14 residues. Germline values: CDR1 DFQATT, CDR2 SNEGSKA (reference sequence). Trimming cost V 6 bases and J 0 bases, with 14 bases left between them. CDR3 in DNA: TGCAGTGCATCTGGGAGAAGAATGAACACTGAAGCTTTCTTT. Residues: CSASGRRMNTEAFF.

The rearrangement joins TRBV5-6 to TRBJ2-1; the match to TRBD2 covers 11 bases. The CDR3 is made up of 17 amino acids. V shed 3 bases and J 4 bases; nucleotides not matched to a gene: 9. Germline CDR1 reads SGHDT; CDR2 reads YYEEEE. The CDR3 sequence: CASSSDGTSGYYNEQFF. The CDR3 nucleotides read TGTGCCAGCAGCTCGGACGGGACTAGCGGATATTACAATGAGCAGTTCTTC. The complete variable domain, with remaining parts taken from reference TRBV5-6 and TRBJ2-1, reads DAGVTQSPTHLIKTRGQQVTLRCSPKSGHDTVSWYQQALGQGPQFIFQYYEEEERQRGNFPDRFSGHQFPNYSSELNVNALLLGDSALYLCASSSDGTSGYYNEQFFGPGTRLTVL.

The table lists this clonotype with many counts. The J gene is TRBJ2-1, the V gene TRBV5-5; D may match TRBD1 or TRBD2 (7 bases each). The CDR3 covers 15 residues. Trimming took off 1 base at V and 9 bases at J, with 17 bases between the two ends. The germline CDR1 and CDR2 sequences are SGHKS and YYEKEE (reference sequence). CDR3 sequence reads: CASSLYRQGGSEQFF. Written as DNA, the CDR3 is TGTGCCAGCAGCTTGTACCGACAGGGAGGGAGTGAGCAGTTCTTC.

A word on this clonotype: A read error is possible here, since a much larger clone lies one base away. The J gene is TRBJ1-3, the V gene TRBV5-6, with 8 bases identical to TRBD1. The germline gives CDR1 SGHDT, CDR2 YYEEEE. The CDR3 covers 15 residues. The junction had 5 bases not matched to a gene; V was cut back by 2 bases and J by 4 bases. The CDR3 reads CASSFGQGYGNTIYF. CDR3 coding DNA: TGTGCCAGCAGCTTTGGACAGGGATACGGAAACACCATATATTTT.

There are a few counts of this clonotype. V gene TRBV20-1 combines with J gene TRBJ2-4; 10 bases fit TRBD2. Germline assignment: CDR1 DFQATT and CDR2 SNEGSKA (reference sequence). V was pared by 0 bases and J by 6 bases, with 11 bases of the junction left unmatched. This CDR3 has 17 residues. The CDR3 is CSARDRSGRAGGNIQYF. DNA for the CDR3: TGCAGTGCTAGAGACCGAAGCGGGAGGGCCGGGGGAAACATTCAGTACTTC.

Many counts were recorded for this clonotype. The J gene is TRBJ1-2, the V gene TRBV28; TRBD1 matches at 9 bases. The CDR3 is made up of 15 amino acids. Germline V gene sequence: CDR1 MDHEN, CDR2 SYDVKM. Losses at the gene ends were 6 bases for V and 5 bases for J; bases not matched to a gene: 10. The CDR3 protein is CASSRDIGQGYGYTF. The CDR3 nucleotides are TGTGCCAGCAGCCGTGATATAGGACAGGGGTATGGCTACACCTTC.

The table lists this clonotype with many counts. The chain uses TRBV27 and TRBJ2-1; a possible D gene is TRBD2 (6 bases). The ends were cut back, 3 bases at V and 8 bases at J, with 14 bases in the middle. This CDR3 contains 14 residues. The germline gives CDR1 MNHEY, CDR2 SMNVEV (reference sequence). The CDR3 loop is CASSLGGVFDEQFF. In DNA form, the CDR3 reads TGTGCCAGCAGTTTGGGCGGGGTGTTCGATGAGCAGTTCTTC.

This clonotype was counted ten times or more. J is TRBJ2-2 and V is TRBV5-1; D may be TRBD1 (5 bases). V was pared by 3 bases and J by 6 bases, with 9 bases between. From germline, CDR1 is SGHRS and CDR2 YFSETQ. The CDR3 totals 13 residues. The chain's CDR3 is CASSSQGPGELFF. As DNA, the CDR3 is TGCGCCAGCAGCTCCCAGGGTCCCGGGGAGCTGTTTTTT.

Details on this clonotype: This may be a read error: a much more frequent sequence differs by one nucleotide. This chain uses TRBV4-3 with TRBJ2-1; D ambiguous. From germline, CDR1 is LGHNA and CDR2 YSLEER. This CDR3 region has 13 residues. The CDR3 region has the DNA TGCGCCAGCAGCCAGTTTGGATTTGGTGAGCAGTCCTTC. Translating gives CASSQFGFGEQSF.